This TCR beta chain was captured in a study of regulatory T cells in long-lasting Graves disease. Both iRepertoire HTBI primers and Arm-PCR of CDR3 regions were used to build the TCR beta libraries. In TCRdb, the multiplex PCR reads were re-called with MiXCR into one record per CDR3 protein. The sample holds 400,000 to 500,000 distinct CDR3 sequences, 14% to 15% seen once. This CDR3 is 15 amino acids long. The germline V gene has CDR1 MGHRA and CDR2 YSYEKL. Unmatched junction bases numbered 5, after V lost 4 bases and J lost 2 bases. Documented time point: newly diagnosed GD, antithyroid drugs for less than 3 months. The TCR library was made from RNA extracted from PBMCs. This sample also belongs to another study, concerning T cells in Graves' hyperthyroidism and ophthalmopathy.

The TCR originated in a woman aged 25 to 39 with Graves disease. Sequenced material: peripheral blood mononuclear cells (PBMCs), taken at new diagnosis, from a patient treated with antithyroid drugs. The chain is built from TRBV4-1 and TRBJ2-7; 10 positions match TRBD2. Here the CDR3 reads CASSLLAGATYEQYF. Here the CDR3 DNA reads TGCGCCAGCAGCCTCCTAGCGGGAGCAACCTACGAGCAGTACTTC.